Below, 6 T cell receptor beta chains from the same sample are listed, as sequenced in a study of T cells expressing NK-cell markers. After re-calling the 5' RACE reads, TCRdb lists one entry per CDR3 protein, DNA absent. Recorded here are 250,000 or so distinct CDR3 sequences; the top ten clones represent about 4.2%. Sequencing was performed on blood T cells: a sorted CD56 or NKG2C T cell subset, CD4+ or CD8+ T cells, or bulk PBMC T cells (not recorded which). The receptor set was obtained from a woman between 18 and 70 years old in good health.

The rearrangement joins TRBV20-1 to TRBJ2-3; there is no DNA to check the TCRdb D call of TRBD1. This CDR3 has 14 residues. Germline V lookup: CDR1 DFQATT, CDR2 SNEGSKA (reference sequence). CDR3: CSARKGGRADTQYF.

V usage is TRBV12-3 or TRBV12-4 and J usage is TRBJ2-3; TCRdb indicates TRBD1, and absent DNA this call remains unverified. CDR3 length: 16 amino acids. CDR3 protein: CASSLVSGGPPDTQYF.

The chain couples TRBV7-2 to TRBJ1-1. Germline CDR1 reads SGHTA; CDR2 reads FQGNSA. The CDR3 contains 14 residues. This CDR3 reads CASSPRRTNTEAFF.

The chain employs TRBV4-2 and TRBJ2-1; TCRdb gives TRBD2 as the D gene, but with no DNA this cannot be confirmed. The CDR3 extends over 17 amino acids. The germline V gene has CDR1 LGHNA and CDR2 YNFKEQ. CDR3 protein: CASSQERGLAEYNEQFF.

The gene calls are TRBV27 and TRBJ1-5. Germline-derived CDR1 and CDR2 are MNHEY and SMNVEV (reference sequence). The CDR3 extends over 13 amino acids. The CDR3 loop is CASSFTARQPQHF.

The CDR3 loop reads CASSVSLGTDTQYF. The V call is TRBV12-3 or TRBV12-4, the J call TRBJ2-3; the TRBD1 assignment by TCRdb is unverifiable without DNA. The CDR3 sequence is 14 residues long.